The 25 T cell receptor beta chains given below trace back to one sample, sequenced in a study of cytomegalovirus exposure and HLA in healthy donors. Both 60 Vbeta primers and 13 Jbeta primers went into the PCR. This table comes from immunoSEQ multiplex PCR, and its TCRdb copy is limited to in-frame clones, with some not included. In the table there are more than 45,000 clones, 72% of which are singletons. Source material: PBMCs. The receptors were sampled from a man between 25 and 39 years old in good health and CMV-seronegative.

The CDR3 is CASSTLAGNTGELFF. CDR3 DNA sequence: TGCGCCAGCAGTACCCTAGCGGGAAACACCGGGGAGCTGTTTTTT. This chain uses TRBV5-1 with TRBJ2-2; 9 bases fit TRBD2. The germline gives CDR1 SGHRS, CDR2 YFSETQ. The CDR3 has 15 amino acids. Trimming took 5 bases from V and 2 from J; bases not matched to a gene: 4.

The gene calls are TRBV30 and TRBJ1-5; 8 bases are shared with TRBD1. Germline lookup yields CDR1 GTSNPN and CDR2 SVGIG (reference sequence). With 3 bases clipped from V and 6 bases from J, the junction kept 7 bases outside the gene matches. The length of the CDR3 is 14 residues. The CDR3 sequence is CAWRPGQGGQPQHF. The CDR3 nucleotides read TGTGCCTGGAGGCCCGGACAGGGAGGTCAGCCCCAGCATTTT.

This sequence joins TRBV18 and TRBJ1-2; possible D gene TRBD1, 6 bases. V lost 3 bases and J 2 bases, leaving 16 bases between the germline ends. Looked up from germline, CDR1 is KGHSH and CDR2 is LQKENI. CDR3 length: 16 residues. The CDR3 coding sequence is TGTGCCAGCTCACCGGAATTACAGGGCTCAAACTATGGCTACACCTTC. This translates into CASSPELQGSNYGYTF.

The rearrangement joins TRBV5-6 to TRBJ2-7; D might be TRBD2 (6 bases). The V and J ends lost 1 base and 2 bases respectively, with 7 bases between them. CDR1 and CDR2 (germline): SGHDT, YYEEEE. This CDR3 spans 13 amino acids. DNA for the CDR3: TGTGCCAGCAGCTTGAGGGAGGCCTACGAGCAGTACTTC. It codes for CASSLREAYEQYF.

The chain carries TRBV10-3 and TRBJ2-7, with a tentative D call TRBD1 (5 bases). Germline values: CDR1 ENHRY, CDR2 SYGVKD. CDR3 size: 15 residues. Trimming took off 6 bases at V and 3 bases at J, with 18 bases between the two ends. The CDR3 here is CAISHSSRENYEQYF. The CDR3 coding sequence is TGTGCCATCAGCCACAGCTCCAGGGAAAACTACGAGCAGTACTTC.

The rearrangement uses TRBV10-2 and TRBJ2-7, with TRBD2 matching over 10 bases. J was trimmed by 2 bases and V by 5 bases; bases with no gene match: 3. In germline, CDR1 is WSHSY, CDR2 SAAADI. The CDR3 runs 14 residues. As DNA, the CDR3 is TGCGCCAGCAGTTTAGCGGGAGGCCCCTACGAGCAGTACTTC. Translated, it gives CASSLAGGPYEQYF.

The chain is built from TRBV11-2 and TRBJ1-1; D remains unclear. V was pared by 1 base and J by 6 bases, with 9 bases between. CDR3 length: 13 amino acids. Germline CDR1 is SGHAT and CDR2 is FQNNGV. CDR3 amino acids: CASSLGVSAEAFF. The CDR3 bases are TGTGCCAGCAGCTTAGGCGTGAGTGCTGAAGCTTTCTTT.

This chain connects TRBV6-5 to TRBJ2-5; 7 nucleotides agree with TRBD2. J gave up 11 bases and V 0 bases, and 6 bases lay outside the gene matches. From germline, CDR1 is MNHEY and CDR2 SVGAGI. The CDR3 sequence is 13 residues long. DNA of the CDR3: TGTGCCAGCAGTTACTCTGCTGGGGGGGAGCAGTACTTC. Translated, it gives CASSYSAGGEQYF.

The chain recombines TRBV30 with TRBJ1-6; D is perhaps TRBD1 (5 bases). Trimming cost V 2 bases and J 10 bases, with 18 bases left between them. The germline CDR1 and CDR2 sequences are GTSNPN and SVGIG (reference sequence). CDR3 size: 15 residues. The CDR3 spells CAWSTSVQGISPLHF. CDR3 bases: TGTGCCTGGAGTACCTCGGTTCAGGGAATATCACCCCTCCACTTT.

CDR3 sequence (DNA): TGCAGCGTGTGGACAGGGAAGAACACTGAAGCTTTCTTT. It is translated as CSVWTGKNTEAFF. The chain is built from TRBV29-1 and TRBJ1-1, with 8 bases aligning to TRBD1. The germline CDR1 and CDR2 sequences are SQVTM and ANQGSEA. V lost 6 bases to trimming and J lost 1 base; unmatched junction nucleotides: 4. CDR3 size: 13 residues.

This clone was recorded only once. This chain uses TRBV5-1 with TRBJ2-7; TRBD1 matches at 8 bases. The germline V gene has CDR1 SGHRS and CDR2 YFSETQ. The CDR3 runs 15 residues. The V gene end was trimmed by 4 bases and the J gene end by 6 bases; junction bases not matched to a gene: 12. CDR3 DNA: TGCGCCAGCAGCCCGGCTTGGACAGGGAGAGGCGAGCAGTACTTC. It translates to CASSPAWTGRGEQYF.

The CDR3 reads CAPAGTGNTGELFF. Written as DNA, the CDR3 is TGTGCCCCCGCTGGGACAGGGAACACCGGGGAGCTGTTTTTT. The V call is TRBV7-9, the J call TRBJ2-2; 8 nucleotides line up with TRBD1. The CDR3 is 14 amino acids. Looked up from germline, CDR1 is SEHNR and CDR2 is FQNEAQ (reference sequence). Trimming took 11 bases from V and 1 from J; bases not matched to a gene: 6.

This rearrangement joins TRBV6-4 to TRBJ2-3, with D possibly TRBD2 on 6 matching bases. Germline V lookup: CDR1 MRHNA, CDR2 SNTAGT. The V end lost 0 bases, the J end lost 1 base, and 11 bases lay between the germline ends. The CDR3 runs to 16 residues. The DNA of the CDR3 is TGTGCCAGCAGTGACTCGGGGGGAAGCGGCACAGATACGCAGTATTTT. It yields the protein CASSDSGGSGTDTQYF.

V gene TRBV6-6 combines with J gene TRBJ1-1; a weak D match, TRBD1 (6 bases). The CDR3 is made up of 14 amino acids. CDR1 is MNHNY and CDR2 is SVGAGI in the germline V gene (reference sequence). V lost 2 bases and J 1 base, leaving 8 bases between the germline ends. The CDR3 sequence: CASSYEQGNTEAFF. The CDR3 nucleotides are TGTGCCAGCAGTTACGAACAGGGGAACACTGAAGCTTTCTTT.

CDR3: CASSGGTGGGGQPQHF. The CDR3 nucleotides are TGTGCCAGCAGTGGCGGGACAGGGGGTGGAGGTCAGCCCCAGCATTTT. The chain has TRBV6-1 and TRBJ1-5; TRBD1 agrees at 11 bases. The germline V gene encodes CDR1 MNHNS and CDR2 SASEGT. The CDR3 has 16 amino acids. Unmatched junction bases numbered 8, after V lost 4 bases and J lost 6 bases.

This clone was recorded once. V gene TRBV5-4 combines with J gene TRBJ1-1; D might be TRBD1 (6 bases). V lost 4 bases and J lost 1, with 11 bases in between. The CDR3 length is 14 residues. The germline CDR1 and CDR2 sequences are SGHNT and YYREEE (reference sequence). The CDR3 DNA is TGTGCCAGCAGCCCTAGGGGGGGGAACACTGAAGCTTTCTTT. This encodes CASSPRGGNTEAFF.

V gene TRBV7-2 combines with J gene TRBJ2-7; 13 nucleotides align to TRBD2. Trimming removed 7 bases from V and 2 bases from J; junction bases left unmatched: 11. This CDR3 is 17 amino acids long. The germline V gene encodes CDR1 SGHTA and CDR2 FQGNSA. CDR3 region: CASTPGTSGAKPYEQYF. In DNA form, the CDR3 reads TGTGCCAGCACACCCGGGACTAGCGGGGCCAAGCCCTACGAGCAGTACTTC. The complete variable domain, with remaining parts taken from reference TRBV7-2 and TRBJ2-7, reads GAGVSQSPSNKVTEKGKDVELRCDPISGHTALYWYRQSLGQGLEFLIYFQGNSAPDKSGLPSDRFSAERTGGSVSTLTIQRTQQEDSAVYLCASTPGTSGAKPYEQYFGPGTRLTVT.

The chain has TRBV5-1 and TRBJ2-2; possibly TRBD2 for D (6 bases). Germline loops: CDR1 SGHRS, CDR2 YFSETQ. V gave up 0 bases and J gave up 7 bases, with 13 bases separating them. This CDR3 region has 15 residues. CDR3 loop: CASSLDGRSGGELFF. CDR3 nucleotide sequence: TGCGCCAGCAGCTTGGATGGGAGGTCGGGCGGGGAGCTGTTTTTT.

V usage is TRBV5-6 and J usage is TRBJ2-1, with D possibly TRBD2 on 5 matching bases. CDR1 is SGHDT and CDR2 is YYEEEE in the germline V gene. V was pared by 4 bases and J by 9 bases, with 11 bases between. CDR3 length equals 12 residues. The chain's CDR3 is CASSPGAAEQFF. CDR3 bases: TGTGCCAGCAGCCCAGGAGCGGCTGAGCAGTTCTTC.

This clone was observed a few times. The chain is built from TRBV7-6 and TRBJ1-1; 9 positions match TRBD1. Germline loops: CDR1 SGHVS, CDR2 FNYEAQ. V lost 4 bases and J lost 1; bases outside the gene matches: 1. The CDR3 is 14 residues long. The CDR3 region has the DNA TGTGCCAGCAGCTCACAGGGGGCGAACACTGAAGCTTTCTTT. Translated, it gives CASSSQGANTEAFF.

The chain recombines TRBV5-4 with TRBJ2-5; possible D gene TRBD2, 6 bases. The V end lost 4 bases, the J end lost 1 base, and 20 bases lay between the germline ends. Germline assignment: CDR1 SGHNT and CDR2 YYREEE (reference sequence). CDR3 length: 17 amino acids. CDR3 sequence (DNA): TGTGCCAGCAGCGCCCGGCGGGACGTTCTCTTCCAAGAGACCCAGTACTTC. Residues: CASSARRDVLFQETQYF.

The genes are TRBV4-2 and TRBJ1-1; 7 nucleotides agree with TRBD1. With V trimmed by 0 bases and J by 4 bases, 8 bases remained unmatched. CDR3 length equals 16 residues. The germline CDR1 and CDR2 sequences are LGHNA and YNFKEQ. The CDR3 is CASSQDPQGSGTEAFF. The CDR3 DNA follows: TGTGCCAGCAGCCAAGATCCACAGGGGAGTGGCACTGAAGCTTTCTTT.

With regard to this clone: Because the CDR3 is missing its conserved closing phenylalanine or tryptophan, this is likely a read error. The gene calls are TRBV30 and TRBJ2-2, with 8 bases identical to TRBD1. The CDR3 spans 14 residues. CDR1 GTSNPN and CDR2 SVGIG come from the germline V gene (reference sequence). The trim removed 1 base at V and 7 bases at J, leaving 5 bases unmatched. The CDR3 sequence is CAWSALQGVGELFV. The CDR3 coding sequence is TGTGCCTGGAGTGCCCTACAGGGGGTCGGGGAGCTGTTTGTT.

This clone showed up just a few times. The chain links TRBV2 to TRBJ1-2; TRBD1 matches 9 bases. Per germline, CDR1 SNHLY and CDR2 FYNNEI. The CDR3 totals 14 residues. V shed 6 bases and J 4 bases; nucleotides not matched to a gene: 6. The CDR3 coding sequence is TGTGCCAGCAGCTCAGGACAGGGGATCTATGGCTACACCTTC. It yields the protein CASSSGQGIYGYTF.

This clone was seen a few times. The V gene is TRBV16, the J gene TRBJ2-1; a weak D match, TRBD2 (5 bases). This CDR3 comprises 14 residues. CDR1 is KGHSY and CDR2 is FQNENV in the germline V gene. Trimming took off 7 bases at V and 6 bases at J, with 16 bases between the two ends. The chain's CDR3 is CASTRAGRGNEQFF. The CDR3 nucleotides are TGTGCCAGCACGAGGGCGGGTCGGGGCAATGAGCAGTTCTTC.